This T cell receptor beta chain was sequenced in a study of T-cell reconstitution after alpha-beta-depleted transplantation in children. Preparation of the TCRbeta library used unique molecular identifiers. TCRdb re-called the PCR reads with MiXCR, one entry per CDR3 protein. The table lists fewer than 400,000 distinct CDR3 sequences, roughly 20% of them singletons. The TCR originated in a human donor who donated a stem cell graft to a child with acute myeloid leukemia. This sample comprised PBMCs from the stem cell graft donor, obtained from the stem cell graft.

As DNA, the CDR3 is TGCAGCGTTGAAGGGGGAGACCAAGAGACCCAGTACTTC. Translation: CSVEGGDQETQYF. This chain links TRBV29-1 with TRBJ2-5; TRBD2 might be the D (5 bases). The CDR3 totals 13 residues. The V and J ends lost 1 base and 0 bases respectively, with 6 bases between them. Germline CDR1 and CDR2: SQVTM and ANQGSEA.